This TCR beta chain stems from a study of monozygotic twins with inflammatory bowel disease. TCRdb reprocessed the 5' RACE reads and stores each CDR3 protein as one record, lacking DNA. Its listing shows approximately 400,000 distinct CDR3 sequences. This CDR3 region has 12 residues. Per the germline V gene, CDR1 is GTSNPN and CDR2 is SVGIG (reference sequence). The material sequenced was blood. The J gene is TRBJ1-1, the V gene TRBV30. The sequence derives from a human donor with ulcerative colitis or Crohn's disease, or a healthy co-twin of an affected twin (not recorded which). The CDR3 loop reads CAWSEWVTEAFF.